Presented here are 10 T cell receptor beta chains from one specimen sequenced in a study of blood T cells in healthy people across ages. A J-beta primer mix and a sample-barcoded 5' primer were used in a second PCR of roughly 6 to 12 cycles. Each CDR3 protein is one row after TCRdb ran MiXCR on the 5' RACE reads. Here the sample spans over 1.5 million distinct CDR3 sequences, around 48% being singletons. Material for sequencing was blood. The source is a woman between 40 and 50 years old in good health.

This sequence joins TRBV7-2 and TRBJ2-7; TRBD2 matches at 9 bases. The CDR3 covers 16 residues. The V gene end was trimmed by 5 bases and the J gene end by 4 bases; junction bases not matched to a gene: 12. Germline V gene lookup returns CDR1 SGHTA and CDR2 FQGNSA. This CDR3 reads CASSPMQRGGAYEQYF. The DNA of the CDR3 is TGTGCCAGCAGCCCGATGCAACGCGGGGGGGCTTACGAGCAGTACTTC.

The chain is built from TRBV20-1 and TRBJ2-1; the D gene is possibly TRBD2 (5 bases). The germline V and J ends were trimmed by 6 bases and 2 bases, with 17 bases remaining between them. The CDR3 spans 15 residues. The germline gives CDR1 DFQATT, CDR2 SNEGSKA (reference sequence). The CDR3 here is CSATTTGMAYNEQFF. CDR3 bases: TGCAGTGCAACGACTACCGGGATGGCCTACAATGAGCAGTTCTTC.

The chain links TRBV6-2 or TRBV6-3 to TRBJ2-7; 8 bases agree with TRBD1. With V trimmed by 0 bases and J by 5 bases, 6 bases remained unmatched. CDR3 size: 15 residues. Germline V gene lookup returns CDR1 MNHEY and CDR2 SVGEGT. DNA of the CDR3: TGTGCCAGCAGTTACTCGAGGTCAGGGGGCAACGAGCAGTACTTC. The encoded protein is CASSYSRSGGNEQYF.

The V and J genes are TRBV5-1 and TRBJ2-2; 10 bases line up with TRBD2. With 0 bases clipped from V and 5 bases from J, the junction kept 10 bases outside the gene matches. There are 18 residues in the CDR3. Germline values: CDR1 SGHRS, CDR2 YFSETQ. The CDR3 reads CASSLAGPRTSGTGELFF. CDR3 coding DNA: TGCGCCAGCAGCTTGGCCGGTCCGAGGACTAGCGGTACCGGGGAGCTGTTTTTT.

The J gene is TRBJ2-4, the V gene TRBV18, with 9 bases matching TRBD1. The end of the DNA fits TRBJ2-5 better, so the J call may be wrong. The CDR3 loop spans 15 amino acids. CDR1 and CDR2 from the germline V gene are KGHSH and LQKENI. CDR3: CASSPWDRVYETQYF. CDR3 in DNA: TGTGCCAGCTCACCATGGGACAGGGTATACGAGACCCAGTACTTC.

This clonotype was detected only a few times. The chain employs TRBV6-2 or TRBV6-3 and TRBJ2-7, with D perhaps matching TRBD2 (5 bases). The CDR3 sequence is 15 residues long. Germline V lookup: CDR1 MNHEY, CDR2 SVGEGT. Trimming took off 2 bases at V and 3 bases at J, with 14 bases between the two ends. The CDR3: CASSYGGPPFYEQYF. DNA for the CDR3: TGTGCCAGCAGTTACGGCGGGCCCCCCTTCTACGAGCAGTACTTC.

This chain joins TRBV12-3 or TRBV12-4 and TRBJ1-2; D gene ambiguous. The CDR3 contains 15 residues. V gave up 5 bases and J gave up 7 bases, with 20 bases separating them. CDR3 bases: TGTGCCAGCAGTCCTTCCACTAACCGCGGTAGTGGCTACACCTTC. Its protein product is CASSPSTNRGSGYTF.

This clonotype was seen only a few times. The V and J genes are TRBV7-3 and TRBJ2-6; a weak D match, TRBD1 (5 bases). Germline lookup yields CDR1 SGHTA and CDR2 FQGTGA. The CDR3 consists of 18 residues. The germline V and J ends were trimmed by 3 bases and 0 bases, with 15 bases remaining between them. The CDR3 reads CASSFPATDSSGANVLTF. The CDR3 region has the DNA TGTGCCAGCAGCTTTCCTGCGACAGACAGCTCTGGGGCCAACGTCCTGACTTTC.

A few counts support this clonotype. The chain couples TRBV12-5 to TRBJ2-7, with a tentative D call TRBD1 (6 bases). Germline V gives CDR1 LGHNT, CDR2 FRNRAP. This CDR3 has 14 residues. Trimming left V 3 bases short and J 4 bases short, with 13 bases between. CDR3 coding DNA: TGTGCTAGTGGTTTAATCGTACAGGGTTACGAGCAGTACTTC. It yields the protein CASGLIVQGYEQYF. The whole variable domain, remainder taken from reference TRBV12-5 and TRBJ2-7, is DARVTQTPRHKVTEMGQEVTMRCQPILGHNTVFWYRQTMMQGLELLAYFRNRAPLDDSGMPKDRFSAEMPDATLATLKIQPSEPRDSAVYFCASGLIVQGYEQYFGPGTRLTVT.

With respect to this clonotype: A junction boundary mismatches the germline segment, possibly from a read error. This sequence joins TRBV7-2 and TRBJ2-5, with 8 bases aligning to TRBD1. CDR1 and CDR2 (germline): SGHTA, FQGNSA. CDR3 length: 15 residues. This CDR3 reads CVSSLRTGQVETQYF. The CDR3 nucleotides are TGTGTCAGCAGCCTACGGACAGGGCAAGTAGAGACCCAGTACTTC.